This T cell receptor (beta chain) was documented in a study of PD-1 blockade in classical Hodgkin lymphoma. Study information: On a schedule of every 2 weeks, patients received nivolumab 3 mg/kg intravenously.

As to time point: cycle 4 day 1 (C4D1), after more than five weeks of nivolumab. Relapse was seen in all patients after autologous stem cell transplantation, and brentuximab vedotin exposure was variable. Germline CDR1 and CDR2: SGHDT and YYEEEE. V gave up 0 bases and J gave up 8 bases, with 17 bases separating them. The CDR3 is 15 residues long. Libraries were prepared by immunoSEQ multiplex PCR; TCRdb keeps only in-frame clonotypes and omits some of them. This sample has 40,000 to 45,000 clones, with around 74% found just once. Study-wide findings and caveats: Repertoire differences lack defined causes, possibly disease activity or prior therapy. Baseline diversity resembling that of newly diagnosed patients was seen in complete responders. In CD4+ cells, TCR diversity went up significantly by C4D1, but in CD8+ cells it did not.

This clone occurred a few times. Antigen unknown. The TCR was taken from a human donor with classical Hodgkin lymphoma. The chain uses TRBV5-6 and TRBJ1-2, with D possibly TRBD1 on 6 matching bases. Source: peripheral blood mononuclear cells (PBMCs), taken before the fourth cycle of nivolumab. CDR3 DNA: TGTGCCAGCAGCTTGGGGGACATAACATATGAAGGCTACACCTTC. It is translated as CASSLGDITYEGYTF.